This TCR beta chain was identified during a study of regulatory T cells in long-lasting Graves disease. Across the study: Newly diagnosed Graves' patients took antithyroid drugs under 3 months.

The time point is: newly diagnosed GD, antithyroid drugs for less than 3 months. RNA isolated from PBMCs was used to make the TCR library. American Thyroid Association guidelines defined how Graves' disease was diagnosed. Notes on the study in general: Favored gene segments in persistent disease were TRBV28, TRBJ1-2 and TRBJ2-5.

With iRepertoire HTBI primers and Arm-PCR of CDR3 regions, TCR beta libraries were built. One entry per CDR3 protein, called by TCRdb with MiXCR from the multiplex PCR reads. The sample includes more than 400,000 distinct CDR3 sequences, around 15% seen only once; the top ten take over 9%. Trimming shortened V by 3 bases and J by 3 bases, and 12 bases separated the two germline ends. The CDR3 extends over 15 amino acids. Germline loops: CDR1 SEHNR, CDR2 FQNEAQ (reference sequence). This clonotype turned up a few times. Its cognate antigen is unknown. This same sample was also part of a study on T cells in Graves' hyperthyroidism and ophthalmopathy. As that study records: Researchers found most expanded thyroid clonotypes above 0.001 in blood as well.

The chain is built from TRBV7-9 and TRBJ2-1; D tentatively reads TRBD1 or TRBD2 (6 bases each). This TCR derives from a man in his forties with Graves disease. The sequencing used peripheral blood mononuclear cells (PBMCs), collected at new diagnosis, from a patient treated with antithyroid drugs. This CDR3 is CASSFAGQDYNEQFF. The DNA for the CDR3 is TGTGCCAGCAGCTTTGCGGGACAAGACTACAATGAGCAGTTCTTC.